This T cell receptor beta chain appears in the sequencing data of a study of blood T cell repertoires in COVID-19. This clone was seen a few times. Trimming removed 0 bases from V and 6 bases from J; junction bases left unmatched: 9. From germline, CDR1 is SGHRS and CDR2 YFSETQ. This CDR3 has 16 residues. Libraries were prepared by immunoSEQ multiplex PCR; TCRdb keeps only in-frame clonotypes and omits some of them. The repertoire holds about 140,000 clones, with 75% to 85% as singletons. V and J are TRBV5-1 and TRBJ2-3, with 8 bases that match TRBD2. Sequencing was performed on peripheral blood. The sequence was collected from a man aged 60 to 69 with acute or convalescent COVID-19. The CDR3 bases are TGCGCCAGCAGCTTGGGTGTAGCGGGAACGTATGATACGCAGTATTTT. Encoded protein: CASSLGVAGTYDTQYF.